A selection of T cell receptor beta chains follows, all from one sample in a study of blood T cell repertoires in COVID-19. Assay: immunoSEQ multiplex PCR; the TCRdb copy retains only in-frame clones and omits some. The table includes about 24,000 clones, over 70% detected once. Material: peripheral blood. All receptors derive from a human donor with active COVID-19. The donor label of this sample is uncertain. Both conserved end residues are part of each CDR3. A D gene is named only where the DNA matches it firmly. Clone size, where shown, is once, few, many, or a class for clones that have expanded.

CDR3 DNA: TGCGCCAGCAGCCGGACTAGCGGGGGTGGTGATACGCAGTATTTT; CDR3 protein: CASSRTSGGGDTQYF; J gene: TRBJ2-3; D gene: TRBD2; clone size: once; V gene: TRBV5-1
CDR3 DNA: TGTGCCAGCAGTCCTTACCTAGGACAAAGCTATGGCTACACCTTC; CDR3 protein: CASSPYLGQSYGYTF; J gene: TRBJ1-2; D gene: NA; clone size: NA; V gene: TRBV6-5
CDR3 DNA: TGTGCCAGCAGCAAAGCGAAAACTAGCGGCAATGAGCAGTTCTTC; CDR3 protein: CASSKAKTSGNEQFF; J gene: TRBJ2-1; D gene: NA; clone size: few; V gene: TRBV21-1
CDR3 DNA: TGCAGTGCTAGTAAGGGGGGGGTCTATAGCAATCAGCCCCAGCATTTT; CDR3 protein: CSASKGGVYSNQPQHF; J gene: TRBJ1-5; D gene: NA; clone size: medium-sized; V gene: TRBV20-1
CDR3 DNA: TGTGCCATCACTCCGGGATCCCGCACAGATACGCAGTATTTT; CDR3 protein: CAITPGSRTDTQYF; J gene: TRBJ2-3; D gene: NA; clone size: NA; V gene: TRBV10-3
CDR3 DNA: TGTGCCAGCAGCCAAGAGGTGGTTTCCGGAGCGGAGCAGTTCTTC; CDR3 protein: CASSQEVVSGAEQFF; J gene: TRBJ2-1; D gene: NA; clone size: NA; V gene: TRBV3-1/TRBV3-2
CDR3 DNA: TGTGCCAGCAGCCATACTAGCGTCTTTCGCTCCTACAATGAGCAGTTCTTC; CDR3 protein: CASSHTSVFRSYNEQFF; J gene: TRBJ2-1; D gene: TRBD2; clone size: medium-sized; V gene: TRBV7-9
CDR3 DNA: TGCAGCGTCGCTAGCGGGGGGGCCTCCTACGAGCAGTACTTC; CDR3 protein: CSVASGGASYEQYF; J gene: TRBJ2-7; D gene: TRBD2; clone size: few; V gene: TRBV29-1
CDR3 DNA: TGTGCCAGCTCACCAAAGGCGGGCACAGATACGCAGTATTTT; CDR3 protein: CASSPKAGTDTQYF; J gene: TRBJ2-3; D gene: NA; clone size: NA; V gene: TRBV18
CDR3 DNA: TGTGCCTGGAGCCCGACAGGTAACACTGAAGCTTTCTTT; CDR3 protein: CAWSPTGNTEAFF; J gene: TRBJ1-1; D gene: NA; clone size: NA; V gene: TRBV30
CDR3 DNA: TGCGCCAGCAGCTTGGGATCGTTCGGCTATGGCTACACCTTC; CDR3 protein: CASSLGSFGYGYTF; J gene: TRBJ1-2; D gene: NA; clone size: once; V gene: TRBV5-1
CDR3 DNA: TGTGCCAGCAGTGAAGTGCTCGCAGGGGACCAGCCCCAGCATTTT; CDR3 protein: CASSEVLAGDQPQHF; J gene: TRBJ1-5; D gene: NA; clone size: NA; V gene: TRBV6-1
CDR3 DNA: TGTGCCAGCAGCTCCGGGACAGTTAACTATGGCTACACCTTC; CDR3 protein: CASSSGTVNYGYTF; J gene: TRBJ1-2; D gene: TRBD1; clone size: NA; V gene: TRBV7-3
CDR3 DNA: TGTGCCACCGAACCGCCCCGGGGGGGAGGCTCTGGAAACACCATATATTTT; CDR3 protein: CATEPPRGGGSGNTIYF; J gene: TRBJ1-3; D gene: NA; clone size: NA; V gene: TRBV28
CDR3 DNA: TGTGCCAGCAGGCTACAGGGCTCCTACGAGCAGTACTTC; CDR3 protein: CASRLQGSYEQYF; J gene: TRBJ2-7; D gene: NA; clone size: NA; V gene: TRBV2
CDR3 DNA: TGTGCCAGCAGCCAAGAGACTAGCGGGGCCACCGGGGAGCTGTTTTTT; CDR3 protein: CASSQETSGATGELFF; J gene: TRBJ2-2; D gene: TRBD2; clone size: once; V gene: TRBV4-2
CDR3 DNA: TGTGCCAGCAGCCAAGATTTAGGACTAGCGGCCTACAATGAGCAGTTCTTC; CDR3 protein: CASSQDLGLAAYNEQFF; J gene: TRBJ2-1; D gene: TRBD2; clone size: NA; V gene: TRBV4-2
CDR3 DNA: TGTGCCAGCAGCCCCCAGAGGGTTCTAGCGGGAACGAACACCGGGGAGCTGTTTTTT; CDR3 protein: CASSPQRVLAGTNTGELFF; J gene: TRBJ2-2; D gene: TRBD2; clone size: NA; V gene: TRBV9
CDR3 DNA: TGTGCCAGTAGTCGAAGACTAGCGGGAGGGGTCGGGGAGCTGTTTTTT; CDR3 protein: CASSRRLAGGVGELFF; J gene: TRBJ2-2; D gene: TRBD2; clone size: once; V gene: TRBV19
CDR3 DNA: TGTGCTAGTGGTTTGGAGCGTTTTGGCGAGGAGGAAAAACTGTTTTTT; CDR3 protein: CASGLERFGEEEKLFF; J gene: TRBJ1-4; D gene: NA; clone size: NA; V gene: TRBV12-5
CDR3 DNA: TGTGCCAGCAGTTTCCACGGGTCGCAAGAGACCCAGTACTTC; CDR3 protein: CASSFHGSQETQYF; J gene: TRBJ2-5; D gene: NA; clone size: once; V gene: TRBV27
CDR3 DNA: TGTGCCAGCAGCTCACTAGCGAGTGAGCAGTTCTTC; CDR3 protein: CASSSLASEQFF; J gene: TRBJ2-1; D gene: TRBD2; clone size: NA; V gene: TRBV11-2
CDR3 DNA: TGTGCCAGCAGTGACCCGGGACAGGGATTCGGTGAGCAGTTCTTC; CDR3 protein: CASSDPGQGFGEQFF; J gene: TRBJ2-1; D gene: TRBD1; clone size: NA; V gene: TRBV25-1